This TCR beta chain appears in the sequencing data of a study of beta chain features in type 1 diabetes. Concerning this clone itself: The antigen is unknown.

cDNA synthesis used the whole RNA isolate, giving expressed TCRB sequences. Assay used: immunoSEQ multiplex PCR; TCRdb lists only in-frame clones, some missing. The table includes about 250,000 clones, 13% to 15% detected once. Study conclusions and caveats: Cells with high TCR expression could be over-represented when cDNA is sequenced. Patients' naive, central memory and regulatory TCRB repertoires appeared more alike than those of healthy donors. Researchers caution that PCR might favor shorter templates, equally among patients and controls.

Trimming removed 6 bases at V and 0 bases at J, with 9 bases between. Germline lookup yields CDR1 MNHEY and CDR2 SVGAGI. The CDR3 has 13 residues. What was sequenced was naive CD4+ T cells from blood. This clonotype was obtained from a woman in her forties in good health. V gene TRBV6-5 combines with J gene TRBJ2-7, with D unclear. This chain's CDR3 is CASRKTDSYEQYF. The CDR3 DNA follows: TGTGCCAGCAGGAAAACAGACTCCTACGAGCAGTACTTC.